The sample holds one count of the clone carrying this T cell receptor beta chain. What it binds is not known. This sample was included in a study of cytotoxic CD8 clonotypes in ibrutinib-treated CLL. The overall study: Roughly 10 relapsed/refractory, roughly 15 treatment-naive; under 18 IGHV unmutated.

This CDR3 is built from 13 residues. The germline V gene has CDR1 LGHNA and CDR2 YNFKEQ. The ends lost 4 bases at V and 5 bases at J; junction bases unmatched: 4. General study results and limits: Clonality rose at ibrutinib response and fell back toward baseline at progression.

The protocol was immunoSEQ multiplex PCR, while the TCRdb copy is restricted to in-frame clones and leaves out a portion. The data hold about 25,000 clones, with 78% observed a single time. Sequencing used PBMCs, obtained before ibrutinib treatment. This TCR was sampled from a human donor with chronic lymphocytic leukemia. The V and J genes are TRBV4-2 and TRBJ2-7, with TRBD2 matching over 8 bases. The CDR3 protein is CASSLKAGDEQYF. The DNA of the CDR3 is TGTGCCAGCAGCCTTAAAGCGGGAGACGAGCAGTACTTC.